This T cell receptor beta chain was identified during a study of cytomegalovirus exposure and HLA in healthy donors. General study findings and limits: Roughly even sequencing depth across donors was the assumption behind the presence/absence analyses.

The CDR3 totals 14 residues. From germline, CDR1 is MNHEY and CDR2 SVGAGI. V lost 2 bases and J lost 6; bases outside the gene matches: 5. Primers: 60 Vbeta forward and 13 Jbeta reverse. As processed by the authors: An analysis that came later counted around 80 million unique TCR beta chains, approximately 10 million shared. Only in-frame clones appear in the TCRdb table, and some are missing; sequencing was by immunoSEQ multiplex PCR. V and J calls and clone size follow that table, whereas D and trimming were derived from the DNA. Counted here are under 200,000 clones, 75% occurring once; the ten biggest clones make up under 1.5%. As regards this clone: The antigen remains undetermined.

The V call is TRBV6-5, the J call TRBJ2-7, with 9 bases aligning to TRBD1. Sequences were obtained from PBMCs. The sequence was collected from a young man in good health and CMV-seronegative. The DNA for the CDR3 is TGTGCCAGCAGTTACCGGACAGGGGAAACCGAGCAGTACTTC. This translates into CASSYRTGETEQYF.